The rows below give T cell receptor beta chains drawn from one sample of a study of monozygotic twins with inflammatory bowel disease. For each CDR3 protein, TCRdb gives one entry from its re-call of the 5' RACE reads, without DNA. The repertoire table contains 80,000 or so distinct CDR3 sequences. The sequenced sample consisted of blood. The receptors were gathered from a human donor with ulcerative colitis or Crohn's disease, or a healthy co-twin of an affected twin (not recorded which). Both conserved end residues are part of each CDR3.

CASSSWGLNTEAFF TRBJ1-1 TRBV11-2
CASSLGSMGYQPQHF TRBJ1-5 TRBV7-8
CASSMDGGVSYNEQFF TRBJ2-1 TRBV19
CASSDWENTEAFF TRBJ1-1 TRBV6-4
CASSRQASNSEAFF TRBJ1-1 TRBV5-1
CASSLRLSVSGNTIYF TRBJ1-3 TRBV7-8
CASSKSPKRMNTEAFF TRBJ1-1 TRBV21-1
CSAPIPGQHEQYF TRBJ2-7 TRBV20-1
CSATGLADNEQFF TRBJ2-1 TRBV20-1
CASSSGKTEAFF TRBJ1-1 TRBV5-1
CASVRGASSSTGELFF TRBJ2-2 TRBV2
CSALEQGAWQPQHF TRBJ1-5 TRBV20-1
CASSSDPGGSEQFF TRBJ2-1 TRBV5-1
CASSSGRGVYGYTF TRBJ1-2 TRBV12-3/TRBV12-4
CASSGGTGAIYNEQFF TRBJ2-1 TRBV5-5
CASSLTGYQPQHF TRBJ1-5 TRBV7-9
CSAVDRRNSPLHF TRBJ1-6 TRBV20-1
CASSFGRSISYNEQFF TRBJ2-1 TRBV7-9
CASSQDISLHYLGQGIDEQFF TRBJ2-1 TRBV3-1
CASSLDRGGDTQYF TRBJ2-3 TRBV5-1
CASSSTFPGQGDNSPLHF TRBJ1-6 TRBV11-2
CASSQTSGGVYEQFF TRBJ2-1 TRBV7-2
CASSRTGTAYEQYF TRBJ2-7 TRBV14
CASSYSKGLEALNSPLHF TRBJ1-6 TRBV6-5
CSVAKGDNQPQHF TRBJ1-5 TRBV29-1
CASSPTGFPSISGNTIYF TRBJ1-3 TRBV18
CASSFRTGLGEETQYF TRBJ2-5 TRBV27
CSAPGGAADTQYF TRBJ2-3 TRBV20-1
CASSPVAGVFYEQYF TRBJ2-7 TRBV7-2
CASSFALYTDTQYF TRBJ2-3 TRBV5-1
CASSLWEGQETQYF TRBJ2-5 TRBV7-2
CASSPGVAKNIQYF TRBJ2-4 TRBV18
CASSLGHNSYNEQFF TRBJ2-1 TRBV5-1
CSAHTGAYGYTF TRBJ1-2 TRBV20-1
CASSLSRGKEDIQYF TRBJ2-4 TRBV18
CASSSHRVNTEAFF TRBJ1-1 TRBV28
CAIRNPTVLGGYEQYF TRBJ2-7 TRBV10-3
CATRGGTGATDTQYF TRBJ2-3 TRBV15
CASSFRGVTYEQYF TRBJ2-7 TRBV7-2